This T cell receptor beta chain was recorded in a study of cytotoxic CD8 clonotypes in ibrutinib-treated CLL (dated by TCRdb to the early 2020s). With regard to the full study: In this cohort, around 15 patients were treatment-naive and more than 9 were relapsed/refractory, while around 18 had unmutated IGHV. Of the 85 to 95 participants in the trial, about 25 had longitudinal samples available. Partial responses were observed in approximately 24 patients and complete responses in 2; after a median follow-up of about 69 months, remission was maintained in around 14 patients and progression was observed in approximately twelve. Cryopreserved peripheral blood mononuclear cells were obtained before treatment, at response, and at either sustained remission or disease progression. Every remission and progressive disease sample was obtained while ibrutinib was still being received by the patients. Samples at response were collected after a median of approximately twelve months of treatment, with a range of roughly 6 to 40 months. On average, each sample had some 260,000 productive templates and more than 75,000 productive rearrangements.

The goal of deep resolution MiSeq sequencing was a depth between 1 in 1 million and 1 in 200,000 T cells, and coverage averaged 10x per clonotype. TCR beta libraries were generated with the immunoSEQ hsTCRB Kit. For the original study's pipeline: Data were analyzed with ImmunoSEQ Data Assistant and ImmunoSEQ Analyzer, with V, D and J genes assigned per IMGT definitions. Clonality was computed as one minus normalized Shannon entropy of productive rearrangement frequencies, ranging from 0 to 1. Only overrepresented clonotypes making up at least 0.05% of the repertoire of each patient were included in the public clonotype analysis. Thirteen age-matched healthy donor repertoires from immuneACCESS were used as controls for clonality. As stored in TCRdb, this immuneACCESS dataset retains in-frame rearrangements with V and J assigned. A fraction of the clones does not appear; measured against another copy, unresolved V genes explain less than half of the discrepancy, and the remainder lacks a known reason. V and J calls and clone size are given by that table; D and trimming were obtained from the DNA. In all, the sample holds about 150,000 clones, and 75% to 80% of those were seen once. Roughly 4.7% of the sample comes from the top ten.

This clone showed up just a few times. No cognate antigen has been identified for it. No quality values exist for individual bases; no much larger clone is one base distant. This sample also contains other DNA sequences that code for the same CDR3. What the work shows at the level of the full study, not this receptor alone: Baseline clonality exceeded that of age-matched healthy donors and correlated strongly with circulating CD8+ T-cell counts. Sustained-remission and progressing patients did not have matched sampling times, and lymph node repertoires were not examined. Public clonotypes were rare and either shrank or stayed stable during treatment, and the rise in clonality at ibrutinib response reflected expansion of private clonotypes. Clonality increased at ibrutinib response, stayed stable in sustained remission, and fell back toward baseline at progression.

V drops 1 base and J drops 4 bases, leaving 2 bases in between. Spanning cysteine to phenylalanine, the CDR3 consists of 11 amino acids. Only CDR3 DNA remains: 33 bases, in frame from the first base. Via the germline V gene, CDR1 is SGHTA and CDR2 FQGNSA. What this sample's time point label stands for: 24 months on ibrutinib. For TCR beta library preparation, 1.5 to 2 micrograms of genomic DNA were extracted from the cryopreserved PBMCs. Longitudinal blood samples from CLL patients receiving ibrutinib monotherapy were subjected to high-throughput TCR beta sequencing. The patients took part in an open-label, single-center phase 2 trial of ibrutinib monotherapy.

This receptor was obtained from a human donor with chronic lymphocytic leukemia. The chain couples TRBV7-2 to TRBJ2-7; the D gene is unclear. The sample here was PBMCs, taken after 24 months of ibrutinib treatment. The sequenced DNA: TGTGCCAGCAGCTTAGTTTACGAGCAGTACTTC. Its product reads: CASSLVYEQYF.